This TCR beta chain appears in the sequencing data of a study of PD-L1 blockade in urothelial cancer. Regarding the study as a whole: Tumor-associated blood clones were expanded more by durable-benefit patients at 3 weeks.

The germline V and J ends were trimmed by 5 bases and 0 bases, with 20 bases remaining between them. The CDR3 extends over 18 amino acids. CDR1 is SGHAT and CDR2 is FQDESV in the germline V gene (reference sequence). Libraries were prepared by immunoSEQ multiplex PCR; TCRdb keeps only in-frame clonotypes and omits some of them. The sample shows fewer than 55,000 clones, around 80% of them seen only once. A note on this clone: Its specificity is unknown.

The clonotype comes from a man aged 65 to 79 with urothelial cancer. Sequences were derived from PBMCs, sampled around atezolizumab (anti-PD-L1) treatment. V is TRBV11-1 and J is TRBJ1-3; D is possibly TRBD1 (5 bases). The CDR3 loop is CASSNLPVAGRSGNTIYF. In nucleotides, the CDR3 is TGTGCCAGCAGCAATCTCCCGGTGGCAGGGCGCTCTGGAAACACCATATATTTT.